This TCR beta chain stems from a study of T-cell reconstitution after alpha-beta-depleted transplantation in children. Germline lookup yields CDR1 SGHAT and CDR2 FQNNGV. CDR3 size: 16 residues. This sample's TCRbeta library carried unique molecular identifier barcodes. TCRdb reprocessed the PCR reads with MiXCR, giving one entry per CDR3 protein. Here the sample spans under 450,000 distinct CDR3 sequences, about 16% being singletons. About this clonotype: What it binds is unknown. Sequence at one end of the junction differs from germline and may be a read error.

Whole-study findings and limits: Several hundred rapidly expanded clones from non-depleted graft cells reportedly supplied alpha-beta T cells about two months post-transplant. One year post-transplant, T-cell counts and diversity were largely derived from T cells produced anew. Several patients had high TCRbeta diversity at day 60; it came from surviving recipient T cells and thymic progenitors.

The sequenced sample was PBMCs, mostly from graft donor cells, obtained 360 days after TCRalphabeta/CD19-depleted stem cell transplant. This TCR was sampled from a boy under two years old who had a stem cell transplant for Wiskott-Aldrich syndrome, so the T cells may come from the graft donor. The genes are TRBV11-2 and TRBJ2-1, with D possibly being TRBD2 (6 bases). For the CDR3, the DNA is TGTGCCAGCAGCCCCCTTACGGGAGTCCCCTACAATGAGCAGTTATTC. It yields the protein CASSPLTGVPYNEQLF.